This is a list of T cell receptor beta chains from one sample in a study of regulatory T cells in long-lasting Graves disease. MiXCR, applied by TCRdb to the multiplex PCR reads, yields one record per CDR3 protein. The sample records about 400,000 distinct CDR3 sequences, 20% being singletons. The sequences come from peripheral blood mononuclear cells (PBMCs), collected when the disease was refractory, from a patient treated with antithyroid drugs. Receptor source: a female donor with Graves disease. Both conserved end residues are part of each CDR3. Each record gives: V gene, clone size, D gene, J gene, CDR3 DNA, CDR3 protein. D genes are given only for firm matches. Expanded clones are given a class, and other clones once, few, many or no size at all.

TRBV12-3/TRBV12-4	many	.	TRBJ2-7	TGTGCCAGCAGTTTGTATGGGGCCGGGGAGCAGTACTTC	CASSLYGAGEQYF
TRBV27	few	.	TRBJ2-3	TGTGCCAGCAAGTATAGGTCTAGCACAGATACGCAGTATTTT	CASKYRSSTDTQYF
TRBV7-2	many	TRBD2	TRBJ2-7	TGTGCCAGCAGCTCCCTAGCGGGAGGGACCTACGAGCAGTACTTC	CASSSLAGGTYEQYF
TRBV7-9	.	.	TRBJ2-3	TGTGCCAGCCACGCGTCTAGTACCTATTTT	CASHASSTYF
TRBV5-1	.	.	TRBJ1-6	TGCGCCAGCAGCTCGGGAACGGGCATTAATTCACCCCTCCACTTT	CASSSGTGINSPLHF
TRBV7-2	many	.	TRBJ2-7	TGTGCCAGCAGCTTAGCTTCAGGGGTGAGATTTGAGCAGTACTTC	CASSLASGVRFEQYF
TRBV4-1	.	.	TRBJ1-6	TGCGCCAGCAGCCAACAGACAGCGGTCTCCTATAATTCACCCCTCCACTTT	CASSQQTAVSYNSPLHF
TRBV7-2	many	.	TRBJ2-7	TGTGCCAGCAGCACGGACCGGAGCTCCTACGAGCAGTACTTC	CASSTDRSSYEQYF
TRBV7-9	.	.	TRBJ2-6	TGTGCCAGCAGCTTAGCCAGGGCCAGCTCTGGGGCCAACGTCCTGACTTTC	CASSLARASSGANVLTF
TRBV2	many	TRBD1	TRBJ1-4	TGTGCCAGCAGTGAAGTCGGGACAGGGCTAAATGAAAAACTGTTTTTT	CASSEVGTGLNEKLFF
TRBV29-1	.	.	TRBJ2-5	TGCAGCGTCAGACAAGAGACCCAGTACTTC	CSVRQETQYF
TRBV20-1	many	.	TRBJ2-7	TGCAGTGCTAACTCTAGGCCAGCGGGCGAGCAGTACTTC	CSANSRPAGEQYF
TRBV11-2	many	.	TRBJ2-1	TGTGCCAGCAGCTGGCGGGGAGCGGTTAACAATGAGCAGTTCTTC	CASSWRGAVNNEQFF
TRBV7-2	many	.	TRBJ2-7	TGTGCCAGCAGCTTAGTAGGGACGGATCTCTCCTACGAGCAGTACTTC	CASSLVGTDLSYEQYF
TRBV6-1	many	TRBD1	TRBJ2-7	TGTGCCAGCAGGCCGACAGGGGTCTACGAGCAGTACTTC	CASRPTGVYEQYF
TRBV4-1	few	.	TRBJ2-5	TGCGCCAGCAGCCCAACAGAGGCCGGGGGAGAGACCCAGTACTTC	CASSPTEAGGETQYF
TRBV20-1	few	.	TRBJ2-4	TGCAGTGCTAGTGCCGCTGTAGAAAACATTCAGTACTTC	CSASAAVENIQYF
TRBV12-3/TRBV12-4	few	.	TRBJ1-2	TGTGCCAATACACCGGGACACGGATTCTATGGCTACACCTTC	CANTPGHGFYGYTF
TRBV12-3/TRBV12-4	many	TRBD1	TRBJ1-5	TGTGCCAGCAGTTCAAACACAGGGGGCCGGGGCCAGCCCCAGCATTTT	CASSSNTGGRGQPQHF
TRBV6-1	.	.	TRBJ2-7	TGTGCCAGCAGTGTTTTGGACACCAATGGGGAGCAGTACTTC	CASSVLDTNGEQYF
TRBV7-8	.	.	TRBJ1-3	TGTGCCAGCAGCGGGGGAATTTACTCTGGAAACACCATATATTTT	CASSGGIYSGNTIYF
TRBV15	many	TRBD1	TRBJ1-5	TGTGCCACTAGGGACAGGGGCAGTCAGCCCCAGCATTTT	CATRDRGSQPQHF
TRBV3-1	few	.	TRBJ2-7	TGTGCCAGCACCCACGGGGCAGGCTACGAGCAGTACTTC	CASTHGAGYEQYF
TRBV30	many	.	TRBJ1-1	TGTGCCTGGAGTGTAGCGCAGACAAACACTGAAGCTTTCTTT	CAWSVAQTNTEAFF
TRBV9	.	.	TRBJ2-7	TGTGCCAGCAGCGTAGAGGGCACTCTCTCGTCCGAGCAGTACTTC	CASSVEGTLSSEQYF
TRBV7-9	many	.	TRBJ2-7	TGTGCCAGCAGCACCCAAGAGGGACACCAAGGCTACGAGCAGTACTTC	CASSTQEGHQGYEQYF
TRBV20-1	.	.	TRBJ1-1	TGCAGTGCTAGAGGTTTCGGCAAAGGGGGGAAGAACACTGAAGCTTTCTTT	CSARGFGKGGKNTEAFF
TRBV9	few	TRBD1	TRBJ1-2	TGTGCCAGCAGCGCCGAACAGGGGGCGAACTATGGCTACACCTTC	CASSAEQGANYGYTF
TRBV7-2	.	TRBD1	TRBJ2-5	TGTGCCAGCAGCATAGACAGGGGGATCCAAGAGACCCAGTACTTC	CASSIDRGIQETQYF
TRBV29-1	many	.	TRBJ1-1	TGCAGCGGCCGGTTGAACACTGAAGCTTTCTTT	CSGRLNTEAFF
TRBV28	many	.	TRBJ2-5	TGTGCCAGCAGTTCCCTCCAACCTTTGGAGACCCAGTACTTC	CASSSLQPLETQYF
TRBV4-1	.	TRBD2	TRBJ2-7	TGCGCCAGCAGCCAAGATCCCACTAGCGGGAGGTACGAGCAGTACTTC	CASSQDPTSGRYEQYF
TRBV7-6	few	.	TRBJ1-3	TGTGCCAGCAGCCCTACCAGGTCTTCTGGAAACACCATATATTTT	CASSPTRSSGNTIYF
TRBV10-1	.	.	TRBJ1-1	TGCGCCAGCAGTGTCGGGTCAGGGATGACTGAAGCTTTCTTT	CASSVGSGMTEAFF
TRBV6-5	.	TRBD1	TRBJ1-5	TGTGCCAGCAGTTCTAACACAGGGGGCAATCAGCCCCAGCATTTT	CASSSNTGGNQPQHF
TRBV24-1	many	.	TRBJ1-6	TGCCGTGCCGGATGGGGGGTAGGCTCACCCCTCCACTTT	CRAGWGVGSPLHF
TRBV7-6	few	TRBD1	TRBJ2-1	TGTGCCATCGGACAGGGGGCCTTTGAGCAGTTCTTC	CAIGQGAFEQFF
TRBV19	once	.	TRBJ2-2	TGTGCCAGTACCTTGGGACATTACACCGGGGAGCTGTTTTTT	CASTLGHYTGELFF
TRBV18	few	.	TRBJ2-7	TGTGCCAGCTCACCCGGTCCTGGAATATACGAGCAGTACTTC	CASSPGPGIYEQYF
TRBV10-3	many	.	TRBJ2-5	TGTGCCATCAGTGTTGCAGGGGAGACCCAGTACTTC	CAISVAGETQYF
TRBV5-1	.	.	TRBJ2-1	TGCGCCAGTCGTAACCCGTTAGGTAATGAGCAGTTCTTC	CASRNPLGNEQFF
TRBV9	.	TRBD1	TRBJ1-6	TGCGCCAGCAGCGCCAGACGGACAGGGGAAGGCTCACCCCTCCACTTT	CASSARRTGEGSPLHF
TRBV5-1	.	.	TRBJ1-4	TGCGCCAGCAGCTCGACAGCAACTAATGAAAAACTGCTTTTT	CASSSTATNEKLLF
TRBV11-2	many	.	TRBJ2-2	TGTGCCAGCAGCTTAGATCACAACACCGGGGAGCTGTTTTTT	CASSLDHNTGELFF
TRBV6-1	.	TRBD1	TRBJ1-2	TGTGCCAGCGAGGGACAGGGGGCTGGTAACTATGGCTACACCTTC	CASEGQGAGNYGYTF
TRBV28	many	.	TRBJ2-7	TGTGCCAGCAGTTTTTCTAGGGTCACCTACGAGCAGTACTTC	CASSFSRVTYEQYF
TRBV5-6	many	.	TRBJ2-5	TGTGCCAGCAGCTTGCCAGGAGCCCCAGAGACCCAGTACTTC	CASSLPGAPETQYF
TRBV4-3	.	TRBD2	TRBJ2-5	TGCGCCAGCAGCCAAGGATCTAGCGGGAGTGCGGGAGAGACCCAGTACTTC	CASSQGSSGSAGETQYF
TRBV28	many	.	TRBJ2-7	TGTGCCAGCAGTCACAGGGAGAAGTACTTC	CASSHREKYF
TRBV19	few	.	TRBJ2-7	TGTGCCAGTAGTTCCGAGAGGGGCTGGGGGTACGAGCAGTACTTC	CASSSERGWGYEQYF
TRBV2	many	.	TRBJ2-5	TGTGCCAGCAGTGAAGGGCGGGTAGGGGAGACCCAGTACTTC	CASSEGRVGETQYF
TRBV3-1	.	.	TRBJ1-1	TGTGCCAGCAGCCCACGAGGGGGTTCGGGCACTGAAGCTTTCTTT	CASSPRGGSGTEAFF
TRBV11-3	medium-sized	.	TRBJ2-6	TGTGCCAGCAGCCTTTTGGAGGGAAAATGGTCTTCTGGGGCCAACGTCCTGACTTTC	CASSLLEGKWSSGANVLTF
TRBV19	many	TRBD1	TRBJ1-5	TGTGCCAGTAGTATAGAAGGGACAGCGGTACAGCCCCAGCATTTT	CASSIEGTAVQPQHF
TRBV6-1	.	TRBD1	TRBJ1-5	TGTGCCAGCAGTGAAGTCCCGGGACAGCCTTATAGCAATCAGCCCCAGCATTTT	CASSEVPGQPYSNQPQHF
TRBV20-1	.	.	TRBJ2-7	TGCAGTGCTAGAGGCCCCCCTAACGAGCAGTACTTC	CSARGPPNEQYF
TRBV20-1	.	.	TRBJ1-5	TGCAGTGCTATAAACCCGGGACACCCGGGACAGCCCCAGCATTTT	CSAINPGHPGQPQHF
TRBV10-3	few	.	TRBJ2-2	TGTGCCATCAGGATAGCGGACACGACGACCGGGGAGCTGTTTTTT	CAIRIADTTTGELFF
TRBV2	many	.	TRBJ1-6	TGTGCCAGCAGTGCTACAAGGTTTGGGTCACCCCTCCACTTT	CASSATRFGSPLHF